This TCR beta chain was sequenced during a study of CD8 T cells in Susac syndrome. An input of about 0.5 to 1 ug of RNA was subjected to reverse transcription using random hexamers. TCRdb used MiXCR to reprocess the immunoSEQ multiplex PCR reads, holding one entry per CDR3 protein. In the table there are about 80,000 distinct CDR3 sequences, roughly 94% of which are singletons. Germline V gives CDR1 LGHNA, CDR2 YNFKEQ. V shed 4 bases, J shed 4 bases, and the junction held 7 bases outside the gene matches. The CDR3 covers 17 residues. V gene TRBV4-2 combines with J gene TRBJ2-2; 12 positions match TRBD2. Sequenced: CD8+ T cells from PBMCs. This clonotype originated in a human donor in good health. This CDR3 reads CASSPQLAGGGTGELFF. The CDR3 region has the DNA TGTGCCAGCAGCCCCCAACTAGCGGGGGGTGGCACCGGGGAGCTGTTTTTT.